This paragraph reports one TCR beta chain. The antigen remains undetermined. The data were obtained in a study of cytomegalovirus exposure and HLA in healthy donors. Study-level results: There were reportedly fewer N-insertions in an Asian-associated ancestry cluster than the roughly 670-donor mean, in a later analysis.

V was pared by 2 bases and J by 8 bases, with 13 bases between. The CDR3 consists of 15 residues. CDR1 SNHLY and CDR2 FYNNEI come from the germline V gene. A multiplex PCR was run with 60 Vbeta primers and 13 Jbeta primers. Original data processing: A later analysis counted 70 million to 85 million unique TCR beta chains, around 12 million shared. Assay used: immunoSEQ multiplex PCR; TCRdb lists only in-frame clones, some missing. For V, J and clone size, that table is used; D and trimming come from the DNA. The repertoire holds 150,000 to 250,000 clones, with under 90% as singletons. The chain has TRBV2 and TRBJ1-6; no definite D call. Sequencing was performed on PBMCs. The receptor was derived from a boy aged 2 to 10 in good health and CMV-seronegative. The CDR3 bases are TGTGCCAGCAGTGAATGGGCAGTACGATATTCACCCCTCCACTTT. It yields the protein CASSEWAVRYSPLHF.